A single sample is the source of the 20 T cell receptor beta chains below, sequenced in a study of Tregs in tolerant kidney transplant recipients. Using immunoSEQ multiplex PCR, the repertoire was profiled, and TCRdb retains in-frame clones only, with some absent. Of about 46,000 clones in the sample, less than 95% were seen once. The source material was Tregs from blood. The receptors derive from a human donor in good health.

The chain has TRBV10-3 and TRBJ1-2; D not certain. V lost 8 bases and J lost 5, with 15 bases in between. This CDR3 has 13 residues. CDR1 is ENHRY and CDR2 is SYGVKD in the germline V gene. Here the CDR3 DNA reads TGTGCCATCCGGGCGCGGCAGGAGTATGGCTACACCTTC. Encoded protein: CAIRARQEYGYTF.

The CDR3 loop is CASARGTWNEQYF. CDR3 nucleotides: TGTGCCAGCGCGAGGGGGACATGGAACGAGCAGTACTTC. The chain carries TRBV5-5 and TRBJ2-7, with a tentative D call TRBD1 (6 bases). V was clipped by 7 bases and J by 5 bases, with 16 bases between them. The germline V gene has CDR1 SGHKS and CDR2 YYEKEE (reference sequence). The CDR3 runs to 13 residues.

In this sample, this clone turned up once. The chain is built from TRBV9 and TRBJ2-5; no reliable D call. The V gene lost 0 bases and the J gene lost 5 bases, with 11 bases spanning the gap. The CDR3 is 14 residues long. The germline V gene has CDR1 SGDLS and CDR2 YYNGEE. The CDR3 loop is CASSVGRKGETQYF. The CDR3 nucleotides are TGTGCCAGCAGCGTAGGGCGGAAAGGGGAGACCCAGTACTTC.

Comment on this clone: Within the sample, other DNA sequences also encode this same CDR3. V usage is TRBV7-2 and J usage is TRBJ2-7, with 11 bases aligning to TRBD1. With 3 bases clipped from V and 5 bases from J, the junction kept 3 bases outside the gene matches. Looked up from germline, CDR1 is SGHTA and CDR2 is FQGNSA. CDR3 length: 14 residues. DNA for the CDR3: TGTGCCAGCAGCTTCCGGACAGGGGGCCACGAGCAGTACTTC. It is translated as CASSFRTGGHEQYF.

The chain carries TRBV10-1 and TRBJ2-6, with D tentatively TRBD1 (6 bases). The germline gives CDR1 WNHNN, CDR2 SYGVQD (reference sequence). V was cut by 8 bases and J by 0 bases, with 11 bases left in between. The CDR3 covers 15 residues. CDR3 DNA sequence: TGCGCCAGCTCGAGAGGGGGCTCTGGGGCCAACGTCCTGACTTTC. This translates into CASSRGGSGANVLTF.

The chain combines TRBV4-1 with TRBJ1-2; TRBD1 is a possible D gene (5 bases). Trimming stripped 0 bases from V and 4 bases from J, with 21 bases between. This CDR3 contains 18 residues. Germline V gene data show CDR1 as MGHRA and CDR2 as YSYEKL. The CDR3: CASSQDPPPAGTFYGYTF. CDR3 sequence (DNA): TGCGCCAGCAGCCAAGATCCTCCTCCTGCAGGGACTTTCTATGGCTACACCTTC.

In DNA, the CDR3 is TGCAGTGCTAGCAGGCAGACCCAGTACTTC. It is translated as CSASRQTQYF. This sequence joins TRBV20-1 and TRBJ2-5; D ambiguous. Trimming removed 3 bases from V and 6 bases from J, with 5 bases in between. Per the germline V gene, CDR1 is DFQATT and CDR2 is SNEGSKA (reference sequence). The CDR3 has 10 amino acids.

J is TRBJ2-4 and V is TRBV5-6, with 9 nucleotides matching TRBD1. The trim removed 1 base at V and 6 bases at J, leaving 5 bases unmatched. Germline V gives CDR1 SGHDT, CDR2 YYEEEE. The CDR3 length is 15 residues. The CDR3 DNA follows: TGTGCCAGCAGCTTGCGGGGACAGGGTGGAAACATTCAGTACTTC. It translates to CASSLRGQGGNIQYF.

This chain joins TRBV6-5 and TRBJ1-2; D possibly corresponds to TRBD1 (5 bases). V was trimmed by 2 bases and J by 5 bases, leaving 12 bases between them. Per the germline V gene, CDR1 is MNHEY and CDR2 is SVGAGI. This CDR3 has 14 residues. CDR3 coding DNA: TGTGCCAGCAGTTACACCAGTGGGGGGTATGGCTACACCTTC. It translates to CASSYTSGGYGYTF.

To note about this clone: The same CDR3 also results from other DNA sequences found in this sample. This CDR3 reads CASSYSWGSSYTF. The CDR3 DNA reads as TGTGCCAGCAGTTACTCCTGGGGCTCAAGCTACACCTTC. The V call is TRBV6-5, the J call TRBJ1-2, with D maybe TRBD1 (5 bases). V was trimmed by 0 bases and J by 9 bases, leaving 11 bases between them. The germline V gene encodes CDR1 MNHEY and CDR2 SVGAGI. The CDR3 is 13 amino acids.

The chain has TRBV5-1 and TRBJ2-5, with 12 bases fitting TRBD2. V gave up 4 bases and J gave up 5 bases; unmatched junction bases: 12. CDR1 is SGHRS, CDR2 YFSETQ, per germline. The CDR3 loop spans 17 amino acids. The CDR3 nucleotides read TGCGCCAGCAGCACCTTCCTAGCGGGAGGGCCCGGGGAGACCCAGTACTTC. This translates into CASSTFLAGGPGETQYF.

V and J are TRBV11-2 and TRBJ2-7; a possible D gene is TRBD2 (5 bases). The CDR3 sequence is 15 residues long. Germline V gives CDR1 SGHAT, CDR2 FQNNGV. V was trimmed by 0 bases and J by 2 bases, leaving 11 bases between them. CDR3 sequence reads: CASSLDRSGTYEQYF. Here the CDR3 DNA reads TGTGCCAGCAGCTTAGACAGATCCGGGACCTACGAGCAGTACTTC.

The chain uses TRBV21-1 and TRBJ1-3. TRBV21-1 is an annotated pseudogene. The CDR3 covers 16 residues. CDR3 in amino acids: CASIVRGLSSGNTIYF. The CDR3 DNA is TGTGCCAGCATTGTTCGGGGGCTAAGCTCTGGAAACACCATATATTTT.

This rearrangement joins TRBV18 to TRBJ1-1, with D possibly being TRBD1 (6 bases). Trimming left V 1 base short and J 8 bases short, with 11 bases between. Germline loops: CDR1 KGHSH, CDR2 LQKENI. The CDR3 has 13 residues. In DNA form, the CDR3 reads TGTGCCAGCTCACCACTTTCGGACAGCGAAGCTTTCTTT. This translates into CASSPLSDSEAFF.

The chain uses TRBV5-1 and TRBJ2-7; 7 nucleotides agree with TRBD2. CDR1 is SGHRS, CDR2 YFSETQ, per germline. With V trimmed by 0 bases and J by 3 bases, 6 bases remained unmatched. The CDR3 sequence is 15 residues long. CDR3 nucleotide sequence: TGCGCCAGCAGCTTGGGGACTAGGTTCTTCTACGAGCAGTACTTC. The encoded protein is CASSLGTRFFYEQYF.

The chain joins TRBV5-4 to TRBJ2-1; D ambiguous. This CDR3 contains 12 residues. Germline V gives CDR1 SGHNT, CDR2 YYREEE (reference sequence). V lost 10 bases and J 4 bases, leaving 12 bases between the germline ends. This CDR3 reads CAANGFYNEQFF. The CDR3, as DNA: TGTGCCGCGAACGGGTTTTACAATGAGCAGTTCTTC.

In its sample, this clone was seen a few times. The V and J genes are TRBV6-1 and TRBJ1-5, with 7 bases lining up with TRBD1. The CDR3 covers 15 residues. The junction had 7 bases not matched to a gene; V was cut back by 6 bases and J by 2 bases. Germline V gene lookup returns CDR1 MNHNS and CDR2 SASEGT. Here the CDR3 reads CASRGDRVGNQPQHF. CDR3 DNA sequence: TGTGCCAGCAGAGGAGACAGGGTGGGCAATCAGCCCCAGCATTTT.

This chain links TRBV5-6 with TRBJ1-5; TRBD1 might be the D (6 bases). The V and J ends lost 4 bases and 6 bases respectively, with 11 bases between them. This CDR3 comprises 13 residues. Per the germline V gene, CDR1 is SGHDT and CDR2 is YYEEEE. This CDR3 reads CASSPTGGQPQHF. CDR3 DNA: TGTGCCAGCAGCCCGACAGGCGGTCAGCCCCAGCATTTT.

This clone has a single count. The rearrangement links TRBV6-5 to TRBJ2-7, with a tentative D call TRBD1 (6 bases). V was shortened by 2 bases and J by 3 bases, with 14 bases between the two germline ends. Germline loops: CDR1 MNHEY, CDR2 SVGAGI. CDR3 size: 15 residues. The CDR3 loop reads CASSYGGLSHYEQYF. In nucleotides, the CDR3 is TGTGCCAGCAGTTACGGGGGCCTTTCTCACTACGAGCAGTACTTC.

This clone was recorded only once. The chain carries TRBV5-4 and TRBJ2-3; D not resolved. This CDR3 is built from 17 residues. Deletions cut 7 bases from V and 0 bases from J, with 21 bases between. Germline CDR1 SGHNT, CDR2 YYREEE (reference sequence). The CDR3 sequence is CASPFGVSVLSTDTQYF. The CDR3 DNA is TGTGCCAGCCCCTTCGGAGTCTCCGTCCTTAGCACAGATACGCAGTATTTT. Full variable domain (missing parts from reference TRBV5-4 and TRBJ2-3): ETGVTQSPTHLIKTRGQQVTLRCSSQSGHNTVSWYQQALGQGPQFIFQYYREEENGRGNFPPRFSGLQFPNYSSELNVNALELDDSALYLCASPFGVSVLSTDTQYFGPGTRLTVL.